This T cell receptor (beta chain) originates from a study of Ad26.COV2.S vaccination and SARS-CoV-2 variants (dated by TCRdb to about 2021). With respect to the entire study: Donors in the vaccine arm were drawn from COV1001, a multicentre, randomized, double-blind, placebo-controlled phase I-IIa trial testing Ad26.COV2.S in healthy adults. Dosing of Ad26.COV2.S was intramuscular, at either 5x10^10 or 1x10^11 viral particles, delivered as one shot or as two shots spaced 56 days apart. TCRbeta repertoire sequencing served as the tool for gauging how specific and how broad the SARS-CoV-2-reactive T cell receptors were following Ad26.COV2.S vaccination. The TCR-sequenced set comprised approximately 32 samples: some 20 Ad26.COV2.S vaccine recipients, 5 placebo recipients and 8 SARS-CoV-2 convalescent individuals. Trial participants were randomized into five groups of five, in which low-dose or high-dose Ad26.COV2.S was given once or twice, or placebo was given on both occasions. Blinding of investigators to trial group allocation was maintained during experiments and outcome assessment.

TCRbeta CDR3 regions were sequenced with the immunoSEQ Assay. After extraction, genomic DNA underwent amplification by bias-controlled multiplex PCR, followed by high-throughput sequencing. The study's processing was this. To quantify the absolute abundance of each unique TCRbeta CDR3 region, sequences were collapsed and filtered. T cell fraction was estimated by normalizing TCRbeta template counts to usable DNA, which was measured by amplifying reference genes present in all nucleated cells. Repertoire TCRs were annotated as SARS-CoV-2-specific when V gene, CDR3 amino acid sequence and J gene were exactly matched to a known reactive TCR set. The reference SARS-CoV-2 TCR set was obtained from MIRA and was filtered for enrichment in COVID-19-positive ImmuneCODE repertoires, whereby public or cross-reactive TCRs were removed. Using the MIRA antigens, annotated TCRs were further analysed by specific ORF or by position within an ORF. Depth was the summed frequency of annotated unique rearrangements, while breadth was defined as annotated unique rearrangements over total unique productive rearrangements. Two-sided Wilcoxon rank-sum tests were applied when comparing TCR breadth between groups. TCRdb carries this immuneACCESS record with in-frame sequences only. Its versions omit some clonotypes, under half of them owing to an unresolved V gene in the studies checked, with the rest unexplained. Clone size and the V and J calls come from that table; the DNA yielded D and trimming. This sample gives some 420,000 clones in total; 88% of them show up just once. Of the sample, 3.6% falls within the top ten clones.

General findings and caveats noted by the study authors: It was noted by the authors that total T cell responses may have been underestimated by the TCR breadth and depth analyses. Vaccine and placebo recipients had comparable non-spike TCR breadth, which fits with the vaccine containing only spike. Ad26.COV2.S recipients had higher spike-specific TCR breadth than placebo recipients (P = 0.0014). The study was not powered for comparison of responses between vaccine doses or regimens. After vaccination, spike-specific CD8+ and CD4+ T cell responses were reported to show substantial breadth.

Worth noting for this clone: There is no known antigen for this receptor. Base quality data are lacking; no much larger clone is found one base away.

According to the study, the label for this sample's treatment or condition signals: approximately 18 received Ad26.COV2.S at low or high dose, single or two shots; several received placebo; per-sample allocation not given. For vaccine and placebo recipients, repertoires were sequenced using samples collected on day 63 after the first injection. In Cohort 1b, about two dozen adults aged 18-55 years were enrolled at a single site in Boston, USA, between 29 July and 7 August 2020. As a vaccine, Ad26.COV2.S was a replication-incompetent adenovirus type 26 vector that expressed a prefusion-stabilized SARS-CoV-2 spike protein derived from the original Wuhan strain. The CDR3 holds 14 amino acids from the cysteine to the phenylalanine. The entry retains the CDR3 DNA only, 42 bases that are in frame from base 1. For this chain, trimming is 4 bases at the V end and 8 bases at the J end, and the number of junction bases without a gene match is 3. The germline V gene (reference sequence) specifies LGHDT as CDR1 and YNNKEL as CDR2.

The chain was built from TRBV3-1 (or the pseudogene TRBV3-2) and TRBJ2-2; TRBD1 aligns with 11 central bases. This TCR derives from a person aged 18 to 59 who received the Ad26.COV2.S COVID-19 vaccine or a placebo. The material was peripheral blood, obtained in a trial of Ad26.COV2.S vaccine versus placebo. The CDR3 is CASSRDRGFGELFF. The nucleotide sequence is TGTGCCAGCAGCCGGGACAGGGGGTTTGGGGAGCTGTTTTTT.